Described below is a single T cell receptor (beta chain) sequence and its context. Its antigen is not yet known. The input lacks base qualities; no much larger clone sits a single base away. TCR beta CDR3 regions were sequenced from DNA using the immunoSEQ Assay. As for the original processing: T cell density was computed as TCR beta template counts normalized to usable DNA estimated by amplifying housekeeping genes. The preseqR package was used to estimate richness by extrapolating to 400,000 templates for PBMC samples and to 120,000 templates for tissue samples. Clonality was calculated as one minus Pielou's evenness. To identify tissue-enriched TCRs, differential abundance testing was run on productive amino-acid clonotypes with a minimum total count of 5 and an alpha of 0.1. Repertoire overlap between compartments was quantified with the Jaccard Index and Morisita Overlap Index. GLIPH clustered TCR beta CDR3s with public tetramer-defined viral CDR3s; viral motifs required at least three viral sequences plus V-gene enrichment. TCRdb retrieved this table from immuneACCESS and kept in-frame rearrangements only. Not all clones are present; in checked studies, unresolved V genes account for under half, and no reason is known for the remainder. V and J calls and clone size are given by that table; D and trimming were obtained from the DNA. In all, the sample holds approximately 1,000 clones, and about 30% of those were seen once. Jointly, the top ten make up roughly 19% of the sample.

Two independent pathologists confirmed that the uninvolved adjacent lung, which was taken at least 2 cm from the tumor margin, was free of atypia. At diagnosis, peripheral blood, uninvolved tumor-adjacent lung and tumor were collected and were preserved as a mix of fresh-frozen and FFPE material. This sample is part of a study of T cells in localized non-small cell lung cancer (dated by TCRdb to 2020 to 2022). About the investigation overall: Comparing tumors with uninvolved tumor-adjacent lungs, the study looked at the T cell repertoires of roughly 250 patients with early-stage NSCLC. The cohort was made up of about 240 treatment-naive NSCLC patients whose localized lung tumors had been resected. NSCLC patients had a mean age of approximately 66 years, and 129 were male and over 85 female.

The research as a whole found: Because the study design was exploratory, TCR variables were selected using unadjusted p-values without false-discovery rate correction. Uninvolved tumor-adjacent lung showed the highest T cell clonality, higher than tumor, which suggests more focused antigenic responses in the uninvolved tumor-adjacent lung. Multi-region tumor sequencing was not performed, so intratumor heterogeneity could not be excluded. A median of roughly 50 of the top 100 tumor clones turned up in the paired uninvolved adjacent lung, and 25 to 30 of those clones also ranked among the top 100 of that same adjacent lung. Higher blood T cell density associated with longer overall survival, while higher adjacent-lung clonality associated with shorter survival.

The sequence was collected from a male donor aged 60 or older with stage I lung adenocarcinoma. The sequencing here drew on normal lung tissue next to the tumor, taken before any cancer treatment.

The encoded CDR3 is CASSLAGGHYNEQFF. The DNA is as follows: TGTGCCAGCAGCCTAGCGGGGGGTCATTACAATGAGCAGTTCTTC. The chain was built from TRBV6-8 and TRBJ2-1, with 11 bases in between that match TRBD2. Taken from cysteine to phenylalanine, the CDR3 has 15 residues. Kept here is only the CDR3 DNA, which spans 45 bases and is read in frame from base 1. V is pruned by 6 bases and J by 4 bases, leaving 5 bases of the junction without a gene match. Based on the germline V gene, the CDR1 and CDR2 sequences are MNHGY and SAAAGT.